The clone carrying this T cell receptor beta chain was counted between two and nine times. Its antigen is undetermined. These data are taken from a study of CD4 T cells in relation to SARS-CoV-2 and coronaviruses. Study-wide background: ViraFEST: approximately 10-day antigen culture of PBMCs, then TCR beta CDR3 sequencing.

Unexposed donor CD4+ T cells date from about 2011-2018, before the COVID-19 pandemic. CD4+ T cells were isolated from the cells after 10 days of culture. Fresh IL-2 medium replaced half the medium on days 3 and 7. Sequenced by immunoSEQ multiplex PCR; TCRdb stores in-frame clones only, minus some. The sample has tens of thousands of clones, around 68% seen once. This CDR3 region has 15 residues. V shed 0 bases and J shed 4 bases, with 12 bases lying between them. In germline, CDR1 is LGHNA, CDR2 YNFKEQ. Study-level findings and limits: Samples before the pandemic and after infection were not matched within any donor.

The chain combines TRBV4-2 with TRBJ1-2; D unresolved. The sequence came from a human donor in good health. Sequencing input: CD4+ T cells from PBMCs, cultured in vitro. CDR3 sequence reads: CASSQESRDSYGYTF. CDR3 nucleotides: TGTGCCAGCAGCCAAGAGAGTAGGGATAGCTATGGCTACACCTTC.